These 7 T cell receptor beta chains came from one sample sequenced in a study of CD8 T cells in Susac syndrome. Random hexamers were used to reverse transcribe the RNA input (roughly 0.5 to 1 ug). From the immunoSEQ multiplex PCR reads, TCRdb called clonotypes with MiXCR, one entry per CDR3 protein. Altogether some 180,000 distinct CDR3 sequences are present, just under 95% being singletons, with the ten largest covering less than 0.12%. Specimen: CD4+ T cells from PBMCs. These TCRs come from a human donor in good health.

The chain combines TRBV15 with TRBJ2-7; 11 bases line up with TRBD2. The CDR3 contains 14 residues. Per germline, CDR1 LNHNV and CDR2 YYDKDF (reference sequence). With 6 bases clipped from V and 2 bases from J, the junction kept 3 bases outside the gene matches. Here the CDR3 DNA reads TGTGCCACCAGACCGGGACTAGCGGCCTACGAGCAGTACTTC. Its translation is CATRPGLAAYEQYF.

The J gene is TRBJ1-4, the V gene TRBV30; maybe TRBD1 (6 bases). Deletions cut 0 bases from V and 6 bases from J, with 20 bases between. The CDR3 loop spans 17 amino acids. Germline CDR1 reads GTSNPN; CDR2 reads SVGIG (reference sequence). This CDR3 reads CAWSVTQVAGDYEKLFF. Here the CDR3 DNA reads TGTGCCTGGAGTGTAACCCAAGTCGCAGGGGATTATGAAAAACTGTTTTTT. The full variable domain, in which reference TRBV30 and TRBJ1-4 provide the parts outside the CDR3, is SQTIHQWPATLVQPVGSPLSLECTVEGTSNPNLYWYRQAAGRGLQLLFYSVGIGQISSEVPQNLSASRPQDRQFILSSKKLLLSDSGFYLCAWSVTQVAGDYEKLFFGSGTQLSVL.

The chain couples TRBV20-1 to TRBJ2-1, with D uncertain. The germline gives CDR1 DFQATT, CDR2 SNEGSKA (reference sequence). The CDR3 is made up of 12 amino acids. V lost 3 bases and J lost 7, with 10 bases in between. CDR3 sequence: CSARVFRNEQFF. In nucleotides, the CDR3 is TGCAGTGCTAGGGTCTTCCGGAATGAGCAGTTCTTC.

V usage is TRBV11-1 and J usage is TRBJ2-4; possible D gene TRBD1, 6 bases. CDR1 and CDR2 from the germline V gene are SGHAT and FQDESV (reference sequence). The V end lost 7 bases, the J end lost 2 bases, and 12 bases lay between the germline ends. The CDR3 has 14 residues. CDR3 in amino acids: CASKEQGTKNIQYF. CDR3 DNA: TGTGCCAGCAAAGAACAGGGAACCAAAAACATTCAGTACTTC.

The chain is built from TRBV6-2 or TRBV6-3 and TRBJ1-2; maybe TRBD1 (6 bases). The CDR3 is 16 residues long. Germline V CDR1 and CDR2: MNHEY, SVGEGT. The V gene lost 7 bases and the J gene lost 6 bases, with 24 bases spanning the gap. CDR3 amino acids: CASTRGAGVIFDGYTF. CDR3 coding DNA: TGTGCCAGCACCCGCGGGGCAGGGGTGATTTTCGATGGCTACACCTTC.

The DNA for the CDR3 is TGCAGCGTTGAAGAGGCGGGAGGAAAGGGAGAGACCCAGTACTTC. It specifies CSVEEAGGKGETQYF. This chain links TRBV29-1 with TRBJ2-5; 8 bases line up with TRBD2. This CDR3 has 15 amino acids. Germline V lookup: CDR1 SQVTM, CDR2 ANQGSEA. Trimming removed 0 bases from V and 4 bases from J; junction bases left unmatched: 7.

The chain is built from TRBV15 and TRBJ2-2; weak D call: TRBD2 (5 bases). This CDR3 has 16 amino acids. Trimming took 2 bases from V and 5 from J, leaving 15 bases between them. Germline V lookup: CDR1 LNHNV, CDR2 YYDKDF (reference sequence). The CDR3 protein is CATSRWTSGPTGELFF. DNA for the CDR3: TGTGCCACCAGCAGATGGACTTCTGGACCTACCGGGGAGCTGTTTTTT.